These T cell receptor beta chains were read from a single sample in a study of T-cell reconstitution after alpha-beta-depleted transplantation in children. TCRdb re-called the PCR reads through MiXCR, storing one row per CDR3 protein. The sample contains about 500,000 distinct CDR3 sequences, about 33% of which appear only once. The input for sequencing was PBMCs from the stem cell graft donor, taken from the stem cell graft. Source of these receptors: a human donor who donated a stem cell graft to a child with aplastic anemia. The CDR3 runs from the conserved cysteine through the conserved F or W. D genes are given only for firm matches. Clone sizes are given selectively: once, few, many, or a class where the clone is expanded.

J	D	size	V	CDR3	DNA
TRBJ2-7	TRBD2	NA	TRBV5-1	CASKFSGSYEQYF	TGCGCCAGCAAGTTCAGCGGGAGCTACGAGCAGTACTTC
TRBJ1-2	NA	NA	TRBV7-9	CASSLATGSDGYTF	TGTGCCAGCAGCTTAGCAACAGGGTCTGATGGCTACACCTTC
TRBJ1-2	NA	NA	TRBV5-1	CASSLASSEYGYTF	TGCGCCAGCAGCTTGGCCTCGTCGGAATATGGCTACACCTTC
TRBJ1-6	NA	few	TRBV13	CASSLGLDARRHF	TGTGCCAGCAGCTTAGGCCTTGACGCCCGCCGCCACTTT
TRBJ1-2	NA	few	TRBV20-1	CSARGQANYGYTF	TGCAGTGCTAGAGGGCAAGCTAACTATGGCTACACCTTC
TRBJ1-2	NA	NA	TRBV27	CASSLSGTRYGYTF	TGTGCCAGCAGTTTATCAGGGACGCGCTATGGCTACACCTTC
TRBJ1-1	NA	NA	TRBV6-5	CASRRSGRNTEAFF	TGTGCCAGCAGACGCTCGGGACGGAACACTGAAGCTTTCTTT
TRBJ1-5	NA	NA	TRBV20-1	CSAFEGWPQHF	TGCAGTGCTTTTGAGGGTTGGCCCCAGCATTTT
TRBJ2-1	NA	NA	TRBV5-6	CASSLASNEQFF	TGTGCCAGCAGCTTGGCCTCTAATGAGCAGTTCTTC
TRBJ1-2	NA	NA	TRBV7-2	CASSFGGGYTF	TGTGCCAGCAGCTTTGGAGGCGGCTACACCTTC
TRBJ2-1	NA	few	TRBV12-3/TRBV12-4	CASPRRENNEQFF	TGTGCCAGCCCACGTCGAGAGAACAATGAGCAGTTCTTC
TRBJ2-1	NA	few	TRBV7-2	CASSSLHGNEQFF	TGTGCCAGCAGTTCCCTCCACGGCAATGAGCAGTTCTTC
TRBJ2-5	TRBD2	few	TRBV7-2	CASSFGLAETQYF	TGTGCCAGCAGCTTTGGACTAGCGGAGACCCAGTACTTC
TRBJ2-5	TRBD1	NA	TRBV24-1	CATSDPTGPETQYF	TGTGCCACCAGTGATCCGACAGGGCCAGAGACCCAGTACTTC
TRBJ2-7	NA	NA	TRBV6-1	CASSIRPWAGAYEQYF	TGTGCCAGCAGTATAAGACCTTGGGCAGGGGCCTACGAGCAGTACTTC
TRBJ1-5	TRBD1	NA	TRBV27	CASSPLGQGNSQPQHF	TGTGCCAGCAGTCCGCTAGGACAGGGAAATAGTCAGCCCCAGCATTTT
TRBJ2-7	NA	many	TRBV20-1	CSASKGTTYEQYF	TGCAGTGCTAGCAAGGGGACGACCTACGAGCAGTACTTC
TRBJ1-4	NA	few	TRBV11-1	CASSFAGIDEKLFF	TGTGCCAGCAGCTTTGCAGGGATTGACGAAAAACTGTTTTTT
TRBJ2-7	TRBD2	NA	TRBV13	CASSLRLASYEQYF	TGTGCCAGCAGCCTAAGACTAGCGTCCTACGAGCAGTACTTC
TRBJ1-1	TRBD1	few	TRBV5-1	CASSLETGGTEAFF	TGCGCCAGCAGCTTGGAAACAGGGGGAACTGAAGCTTTCTTT
TRBJ1-2	TRBD1	NA	TRBV12-3/TRBV12-4	CASSPFRGRLEGYTF	TGTGCCAGCAGCCCTTTTAGGGGGCGCTTGGAGGGCTACACCTTC
TRBJ2-1	TRBD2	few	TRBV5-1	CASSLVLAGAVGEQFF	TGCGCCAGCAGCTTGGTGTTAGCGGGAGCGGTGGGTGAGCAGTTCTTC
TRBJ1-3	NA	few	TRBV12-3/TRBV12-4	CASRIDGGGNTIYF	TGTGCCAGCAGGATTGACGGGGGAGGAAACACCATATATTTT
TRBJ2-3	TRBD1	few	TRBV20-1	CSARDVDRGRGDTQYF	TGCAGTGCTAGAGATGTGGACAGGGGGCGTGGAGATACGCAGTATTTT
TRBJ1-1	NA	few	TRBV6-5	CASSYDPDTEAFF	TGTGCCAGCAGTTACGATCCGGACACTGAAGCTTTCTTT
TRBJ2-7	NA	NA	TRBV6-1	CASRTRPGQGIYEQYF	TGTGCCAGCAGAACCCGTCCAGGGCAGGGAATATACGAGCAGTACTTC
TRBJ1-1	TRBD1	few	TRBV7-2	CATTNRGHEAFF	TGTGCCACTACAAACAGGGGCCACGAAGCTTTCTTT
TRBJ2-5	NA	few	TRBV6-5	CASSYSLTAGTYQETQYF	TGTGCCAGCAGTTACTCATTAACGGCAGGGACATACCAAGAGACCCAGTACTTC
TRBJ1-6	NA	NA	TRBV9	CASSQFQNFKNNSPLHF	TGTGCCAGCAGCCAATTCCAAAACTTTAAAAATAATTCACCCCTCCACTTT
TRBJ2-1	TRBD2	NA	TRBV12-3/TRBV12-4	CASSLSSGRWFF	TGTGCCAGCAGTTTGTCCAGCGGGAGATGGTTCTTC
TRBJ2-1	NA	NA	TRBV7-9	CASRTSNEQFF	TGTGCCAGCAGGACCTCGAATGAGCAGTTCTTC
TRBJ1-1	NA	many	TRBV7-9	CASSLEGGTEAFF	TGTGCCAGCAGCTTAGAGGGGGGCACTGAAGCTTTCTTT